The source of this T cell receptor beta chain is a study of CD8 T cells in Susac syndrome (dated by TCRdb to the late 2010s). Concerning the study at large: Whether CD8+ T cell activation and differentiation in Susac syndrome was antigen driven was tested using repertoire sequencing. Clonality of the CD8+ T cell repertoire was compared between eleven to twelve healthy donors, approximately 14 Susac syndrome patients and 15 multiple sclerosis patients.

The CDR3 measures 15 amino acids from cysteine to phenylalanine. The entry retains the CDR3 DNA only, 45 bases that are in frame from base 1. As encoded in the germline V gene, CDR1 is SQVTM while CDR2 is ANQGSEA. The junction shows trimming of 2 bases on V and 0 bases on J, plus 11 bases between the germline ends. On this clonotype: The specificity of this receptor is unknown. Per-base qualities were not stored, and no clone one base away is much larger.

RNA was extracted using the RNeasy kit, and about 0.45 to 1 microgram was reverse transcribed with random hexamers. The immunoSEQ multiplex PCR assay, which covers 54 Vbeta and 13 Jbeta segments, was used to amplify TCR beta CDR3 regions. Bias from PCR amplification was corrected by using a synthetic template baseline for primer optimization and for computational correction. As for the original processing: Reads were annotated to V, D and J genes according to IMGT and were analyzed with immunoSEQ Analyzer, with only productive sequences retained. Clonality was computed as one minus Shannon entropy normalized by log2 of the number of productive unique sequences. For each patient and control, public and private clones were evaluated within the 100 most prevalent clones. Susac-specific clones were defined as absent from healthy and MS cohorts, roughly 1,100 published viral clones and other ImmuneACCESS disease sequences. In TCRdb, the public reads were trimmed at Q25 with fastp and aligned with MiXCR, with productive beta chains retained. Each record represents a unique CDR3 protein, reported with the most common genes and DNA among its rows. The V and J calls shown here were made by TCRdb, not taken from the authors' results. In this sample the table shows some 150,000 distinct CDR3 sequences, around 94% of which occur a single time. Of the sample, over 0.25% is held by the ten largest clones.

Peripheral blood CD8+ and CD4+ T cells from healthy donors, Susac syndrome patients and multiple sclerosis patients were profiled using high-throughput TCR beta sequencing. The healthy donors served as controls matched for age and sex. CD8+ TEMRA cells were enriched by FACS, while bulk CD8+ and CD4+ T cells were purified by magnetic negative isolation. Blood was drawn into EDTA tubes, processed within 24 hours, and PBMCs were isolated by density gradient centrifugation. PBMCs intended for TCR sequencing were cryopreserved in liquid nitrogen and were subsequently thawed in a 37 degrees C water bath. A purity of at least 90% was achieved for sorted or isolated CD4+, CD8+ and CD8+ TEMRA cells. What the research found in general, with its limitations: The study acknowledged that relatively few individuals were included in the TCR sequencing and HLA analysis.

What was sequenced was CD8+ T cells from PBMCs. This sequence was found in a human donor in good health. The sequence links TRBV29-1 to TRBJ1-3, with the D gene call left open. The CDR3 protein: CSVETDLDSGNTIYF. Here is the DNA: TGCAGCGTTGAAACGGACCTAGACTCTGGAAACACCATATATTTT.